A selection of T cell receptor beta chains follows, all from one sample in a study of blood T cell repertoires in COVID-19. Here immunoSEQ multiplex PCR was the method, and the copy in TCRdb shows in-frame clones only, minus some. The data hold 95,000 to 150,000 clones, with 75% to 90% observed a single time. Sample: peripheral blood. All receptors come from a man between 70 and 80 years old with active or convalescent COVID-19. CDR3s include the opening cysteine and the closing phenylalanine or tryptophan. D genes are given only for firm matches. Size is omitted from some rows. Given values are once, few, many or a class for expanded clones.

abundance: .; d_gene: TRBD1; v_gene: TRBV3-1/TRBV3-2; j_gene: TRBJ1-1; CDR3aa: CASSQGDRGAHTEAFF; CDR3nt: TGTGCCAGCAGCCAAGGCGACAGGGGAGCTCACACTGAAGCTTTCTTT
abundance: .; d_gene: TRBD1; v_gene: TRBV4-1; j_gene: TRBJ2-1; CDR3aa: CASSHNQGVENEQFF; CDR3nt: TGCGCCAGCAGCCACAACCAGGGGGTGGAAAATGAGCAGTTCTTC
abundance: .; d_gene: .; v_gene: TRBV5-1; j_gene: TRBJ2-3; CDR3aa: CASSLAWGDGTDTQYF; CDR3nt: TGCGCCAGCAGCTTGGCCTGGGGGGACGGCACAGATACGCAGTATTTT
abundance: .; d_gene: .; v_gene: TRBV2; j_gene: TRBJ2-5; CDR3aa: CASKDRFTQETQYF; CDR3nt: TGTGCCAGCAAGGACAGATTTACGCAAGAGACCCAGTACTTC
abundance: .; d_gene: TRBD1; v_gene: TRBV15; j_gene: TRBJ2-7; CDR3aa: CATSRPGQGVTHEQYF; CDR3nt: TGTGCCACCAGCAGACCCGGACAGGGAGTGACCCACGAGCAGTACTTC
abundance: .; d_gene: .; v_gene: TRBV7-8; j_gene: TRBJ2-2; CDR3aa: CASSLNRVAGELFF; CDR3nt: TGTGCCAGCAGCTTAAACAGGGTCGCCGGGGAGCTGTTTTTT
abundance: once; d_gene: .; v_gene: TRBV5-1; j_gene: TRBJ1-5; CDR3aa: CASSLAGGGDQPQHF; CDR3nt: TGCGCCAGCAGCTTGGCTGGAGGGGGGGACCAGCCCCAGCATTTT
abundance: .; d_gene: .; v_gene: TRBV27; j_gene: TRBJ2-7; CDR3aa: CASSLRAGAAYEQYF; CDR3nt: TGTGCCAGCAGTTTAAGGGCAGGGGCGGCCTACGAGCAGTACTTC
abundance: few; d_gene: TRBD1; v_gene: TRBV27; j_gene: TRBJ1-5; CDR3aa: CASSLTGQGAWGNQPQHF; CDR3nt: TGTGCCAGCAGTTTAACTGGACAGGGGGCGTGGGGCAATCAGCCCCAGCATTTT
abundance: few; d_gene: TRBD1; v_gene: TRBV28; j_gene: TRBJ1-5; CDR3aa: CASSASGQGRANQPQHF; CDR3nt: TGTGCCAGCAGTGCCTCGGGACAGGGGAGGGCTAATCAGCCCCAGCATTTT
abundance: few; d_gene: .; v_gene: TRBV3-1/TRBV3-2; j_gene: TRBJ1-5; CDR3aa: CASSHGGNQPQHF; CDR3nt: TGTGCCAGCAGCCACGGGGGTAATCAGCCCCAGCATTTT
abundance: .; d_gene: .; v_gene: TRBV5-4; j_gene: TRBJ2-7; CDR3aa: CASSLEHQGPEQYF; CDR3nt: TGTGCCAGCAGTTTGGAACATCAGGGGCCCGAGCAGTACTTC
abundance: .; d_gene: .; v_gene: TRBV6-5; j_gene: TRBJ2-2; CDR3aa: CASRGYANTGELFF; CDR3nt: TGTGCCAGCCGAGGTTACGCGAACACCGGGGAGCTGTTTTTT
abundance: few; d_gene: TRBD1; v_gene: TRBV4-1; j_gene: TRBJ1-2; CDR3aa: CASSQGTGSRGYTF; CDR3nt: TGCGCCAGCAGCCAAGGGACAGGGTCCCGAGGCTACACCTTC